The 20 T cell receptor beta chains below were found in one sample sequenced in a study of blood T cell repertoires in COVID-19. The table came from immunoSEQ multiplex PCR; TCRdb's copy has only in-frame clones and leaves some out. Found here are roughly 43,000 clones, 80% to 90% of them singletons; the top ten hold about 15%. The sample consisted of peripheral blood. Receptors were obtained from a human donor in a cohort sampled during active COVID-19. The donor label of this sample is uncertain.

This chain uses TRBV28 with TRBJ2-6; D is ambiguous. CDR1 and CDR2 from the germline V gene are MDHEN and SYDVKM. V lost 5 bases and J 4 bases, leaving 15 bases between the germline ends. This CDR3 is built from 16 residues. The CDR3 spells CASSPPGASGANVLTF. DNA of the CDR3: TGTGCCAGCAGTCCCCCAGGCGCGTCCGGGGCCAACGTCCTGACTTTC.

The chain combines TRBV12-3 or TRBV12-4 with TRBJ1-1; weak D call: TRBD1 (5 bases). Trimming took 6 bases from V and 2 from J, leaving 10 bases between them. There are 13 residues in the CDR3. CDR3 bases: TGTGCCAGCAGAAAAGACAGCAACACTGAAGCTTTCTTT. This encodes CASRKDSNTEAFF.

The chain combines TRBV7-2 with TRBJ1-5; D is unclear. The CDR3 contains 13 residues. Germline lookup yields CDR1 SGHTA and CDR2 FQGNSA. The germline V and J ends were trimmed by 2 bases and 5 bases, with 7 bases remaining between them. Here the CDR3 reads CASSLFGDQPQHF. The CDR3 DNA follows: TGTGCCAGCAGCTTATTCGGGGATCAGCCCCAGCATTTT.

The CDR3, as DNA: TGTGCCAGCAGCCGGCGCAGGGGCCTCAACAATGAGCAGTTCTTC. Its protein is CASSRRRGLNNEQFF. The chain couples TRBV6-5 to TRBJ2-1, with D perhaps TRBD1 (6 bases). V was trimmed by 6 bases and J by 5 bases, leaving 17 bases between them. Germline-derived CDR1 and CDR2 are MNHEY and SVGAGI. CDR3 size: 15 residues.

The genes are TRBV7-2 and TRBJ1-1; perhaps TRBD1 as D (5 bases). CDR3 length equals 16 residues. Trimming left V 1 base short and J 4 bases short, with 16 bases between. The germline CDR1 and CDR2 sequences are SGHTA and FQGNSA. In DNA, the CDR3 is TGTGCCAGCAGCTTAGGAAGGGCGGGGGAAGCCACTGAAGCTTTCTTT. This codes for CASSLGRAGEATEAFF.

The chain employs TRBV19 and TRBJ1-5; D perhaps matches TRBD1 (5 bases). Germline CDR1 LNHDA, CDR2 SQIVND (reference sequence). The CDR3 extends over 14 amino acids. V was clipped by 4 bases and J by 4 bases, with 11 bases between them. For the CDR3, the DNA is TGTGCCAGTAGTACCCCCCAGGGAAATCAGCCCCAGCATTTT. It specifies CASSTPQGNQPQHF.

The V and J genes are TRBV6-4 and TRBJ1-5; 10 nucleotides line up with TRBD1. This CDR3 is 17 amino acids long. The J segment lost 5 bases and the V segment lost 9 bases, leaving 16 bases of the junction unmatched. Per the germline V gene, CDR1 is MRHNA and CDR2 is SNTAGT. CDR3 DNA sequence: TGTGCCAGGGGGGGACAGGGGACCAATAAGCACTATCAGCCCCAGCATTTT. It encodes CARGGQGTNKHYQPQHF.

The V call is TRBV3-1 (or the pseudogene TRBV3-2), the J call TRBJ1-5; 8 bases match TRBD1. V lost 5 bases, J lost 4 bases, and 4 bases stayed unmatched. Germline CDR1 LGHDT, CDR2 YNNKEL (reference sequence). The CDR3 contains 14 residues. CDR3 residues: CASSSGTGNQPQHF. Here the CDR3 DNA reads TGTGCCAGCAGCTCCGGGACAGGTAATCAGCCCCAGCATTTT.

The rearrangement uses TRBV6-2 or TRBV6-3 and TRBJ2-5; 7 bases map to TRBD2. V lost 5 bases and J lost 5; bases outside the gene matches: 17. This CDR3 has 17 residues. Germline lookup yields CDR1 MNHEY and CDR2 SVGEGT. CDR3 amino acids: CASSPSWEKRGKETQYF. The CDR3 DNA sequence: TGTGCCAGCAGTCCCTCGTGGGAAAAGCGGGGAAAGGAGACCCAGTACTTC.

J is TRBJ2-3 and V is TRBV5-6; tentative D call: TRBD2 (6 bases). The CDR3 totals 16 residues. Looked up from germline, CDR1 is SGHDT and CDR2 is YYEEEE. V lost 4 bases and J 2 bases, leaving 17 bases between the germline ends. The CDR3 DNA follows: TGTGCCAGCAGCCCTGCTAGCGCCTACCTCACAGATACGCAGTATTTT. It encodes CASSPASAYLTDTQYF.

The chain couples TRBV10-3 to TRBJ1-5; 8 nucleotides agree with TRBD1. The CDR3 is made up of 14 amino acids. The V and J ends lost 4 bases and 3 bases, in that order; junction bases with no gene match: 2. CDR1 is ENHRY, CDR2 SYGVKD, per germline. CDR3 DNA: TGTGCCATCAGTGGGGGACAGGACAATCAGCCCCAGCATTTT. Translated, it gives CAISGGQDNQPQHF.

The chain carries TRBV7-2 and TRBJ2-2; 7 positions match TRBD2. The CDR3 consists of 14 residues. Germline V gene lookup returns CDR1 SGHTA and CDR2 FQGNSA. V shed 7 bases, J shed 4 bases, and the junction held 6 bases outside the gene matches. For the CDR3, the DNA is TGTGCCAGCACCTATCCGGGGGGCACCGGGGAGCTGTTTTTT. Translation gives CASTYPGGTGELFF.

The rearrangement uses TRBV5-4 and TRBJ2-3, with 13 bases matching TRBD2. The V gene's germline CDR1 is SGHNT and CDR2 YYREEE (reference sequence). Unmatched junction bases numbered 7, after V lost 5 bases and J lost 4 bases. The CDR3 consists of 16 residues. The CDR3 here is CASRLAGGRRADTQYF. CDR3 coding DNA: TGTGCCAGCAGACTAGCGGGGGGGCGTAGGGCAGATACGCAGTATTTT.

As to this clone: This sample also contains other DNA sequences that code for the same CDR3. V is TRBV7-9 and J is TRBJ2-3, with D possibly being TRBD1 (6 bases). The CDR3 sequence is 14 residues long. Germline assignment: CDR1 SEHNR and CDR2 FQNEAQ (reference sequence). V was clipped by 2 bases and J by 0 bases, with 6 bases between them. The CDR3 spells CASSLTGSTDTQYF. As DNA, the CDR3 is TGTGCCAGCAGCTTAACAGGGAGCACAGATACGCAGTATTTT.

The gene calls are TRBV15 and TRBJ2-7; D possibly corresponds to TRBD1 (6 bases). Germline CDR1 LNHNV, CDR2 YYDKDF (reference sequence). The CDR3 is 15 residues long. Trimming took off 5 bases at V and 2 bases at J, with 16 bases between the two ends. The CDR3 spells CATSPGQGFTYEQYF. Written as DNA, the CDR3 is TGTGCCACCAGCCCCGGCCAGGGGTTCACCTACGAGCAGTACTTC. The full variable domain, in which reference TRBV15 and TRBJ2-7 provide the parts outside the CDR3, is DAMVIQNPRYQVTQFGKPVTLSCSQTLNHNVMYWYQQKSSQAPKLLFHYYDKDFNNEADTPDNFQSRRPNTSFCFLDIRSPGLGDTAMYLCATSPGQGFTYEQYFGPGTRLTVT.

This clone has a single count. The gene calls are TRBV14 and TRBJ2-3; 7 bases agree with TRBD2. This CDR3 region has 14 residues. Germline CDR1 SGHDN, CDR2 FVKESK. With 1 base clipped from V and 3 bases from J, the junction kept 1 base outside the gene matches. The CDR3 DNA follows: TGTGCCAGCAGCCAAGCAGCGGGGACAGATACGCAGTATTTT. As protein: CASSQAAGTDTQYF.

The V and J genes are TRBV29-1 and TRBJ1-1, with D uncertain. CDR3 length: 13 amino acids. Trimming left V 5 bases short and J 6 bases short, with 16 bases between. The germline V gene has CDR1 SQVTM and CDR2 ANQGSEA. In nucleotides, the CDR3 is TGCAGCGTTCAACACTCTCAAGCGTCTGAAGCTTTCTTT. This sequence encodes CSVQHSQASEAFF.

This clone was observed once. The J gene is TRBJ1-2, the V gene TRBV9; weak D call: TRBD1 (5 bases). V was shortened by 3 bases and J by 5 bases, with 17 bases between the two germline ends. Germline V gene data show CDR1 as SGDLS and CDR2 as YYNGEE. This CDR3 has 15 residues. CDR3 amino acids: CASSAYSAGHYGYTF. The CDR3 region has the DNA TGTGCCAGCAGCGCCTACTCAGCGGGGCATTATGGCTACACCTTC.

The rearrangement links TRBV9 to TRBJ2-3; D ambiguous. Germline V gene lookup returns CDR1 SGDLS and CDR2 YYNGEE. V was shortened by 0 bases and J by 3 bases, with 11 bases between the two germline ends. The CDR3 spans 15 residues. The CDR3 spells CASSVGTIGTDTQYF. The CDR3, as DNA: TGTGCCAGCAGCGTAGGAACTATCGGGACAGATACGCAGTATTTT.

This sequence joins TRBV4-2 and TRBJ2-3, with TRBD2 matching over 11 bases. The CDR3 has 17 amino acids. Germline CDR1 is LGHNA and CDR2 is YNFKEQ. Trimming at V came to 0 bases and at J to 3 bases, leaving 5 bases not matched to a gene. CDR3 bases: TGTGCCAGCAGCCAAGACGTAGCGGGGGGGCCTACAGATACGCAGTATTTT. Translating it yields CASSQDVAGGPTDTQYF.